The 19 T cell receptor beta chains presented below share a single source sample, sequenced in a study of blood T cell repertoires in COVID-19. Clones were read by immunoSEQ multiplex PCR, and TCRdb kept only the in-frame ones, dropping some. The top ten clones hold around 1.9% of a sample with about 360,000 clones, around 87% of them seen once. Sequenced: PBMCs or T cells enriched from blood (not recorded which). The receptors come from a man between 35 and 55 years old in a cohort exposed to, infected with or recovered from COVID-19 (not recorded which).

The rearrangement joins TRBV18 to TRBJ2-7; possibly TRBD2 for D (5 bases). The CDR3 totals 14 residues. The V and J ends lost 6 bases and 3 bases respectively, with 15 bases between them. Germline CDR1 reads KGHSH; CDR2 reads LQKENI. The CDR3 here is CASSPDGNLYEQYF. The CDR3 DNA is TGTGCCAGCTCGCCAGACGGGAATCTCTACGAGCAGTACTTC. The whole variable domain, remainder taken from reference TRBV18 and TRBJ2-7, is NAGVMQNPRHLVRRRGQEARLRCSPMKGHSHVYWYRQLPEEGLKFMVYLQKENIIDESGMPKERFSAEFPKEGPSILRIQQVVRGDSAAYFCASSPDGNLYEQYFGPGTRLTVT.

The gene calls are TRBV9 and TRBJ1-1; 7 bases are shared with TRBD1. The V segment lost 3 bases and the J segment 3 bases; nucleotides outside the gene matches: 5. The CDR3 contains 14 residues. The V gene's germline CDR1 is SGDLS and CDR2 YYNGEE. The CDR3 region is CASSGTDRHTEAFF. For the CDR3, the DNA is TGTGCCAGCAGCGGGACGGACAGGCACACTGAAGCTTTCTTT.

Note on this clone: This same CDR3 is encoded by further DNA sequences in the sample. V is TRBV27 and J is TRBJ1-2; D ambiguous. CDR3 length: 13 amino acids. The V and J ends lost 4 bases and 2 bases respectively, with 8 bases between them. Germline V gives CDR1 MNHEY, CDR2 SMNVEV (reference sequence). The DNA for the CDR3 is TGTGCCAGCAGTTACCGGGGAAACTATGGCTACACCTTC. As protein: CASSYRGNYGYTF.

The chain recombines TRBV29-1 with TRBJ1-6, with TRBD1 identical over 10 bases. The germline V gene has CDR1 SQVTM and CDR2 ANQGSEA. CDR3 length: 14 residues. With 5 bases clipped from V and 8 bases from J, the junction kept 6 bases outside the gene matches. Written as DNA, the CDR3 is TGCAGCGTTAGGACAGGGGGTTTGGATTCACCCCTCCACTTT. Its translation is CSVRTGGLDSPLHF.

The J gene is TRBJ2-2, the V gene TRBV18, with D possibly being TRBD1 (6 bases). V lost 6 bases and J lost 0, with 17 bases in between. The CDR3 runs 17 residues. CDR1 and CDR2 (germline): KGHSH, LQKENI. This chain's CDR3 is CASSPRQAVANTGELFF. DNA of the CDR3: TGTGCCAGCTCGCCCCGACAGGCCGTCGCGAACACCGGGGAGCTGTTTTTT.

V is TRBV9 and J is TRBJ2-1; 7 bases fit TRBD2. This CDR3 has 15 residues. J lost 8 bases, V lost 5 bases, and 13 bases had no gene match. Per the germline V gene, CDR1 is SGDLS and CDR2 is YYNGEE. The CDR3 DNA reads as TGTGCCAGCAGTTACAATGGGGGGGAGTTGGATGAGCAGTTCTTC. This sequence encodes CASSYNGGELDEQFF.

Here the CDR3 reads CASSTQGAQGGELFF. CDR3 coding DNA: TGTGCCAGCAGCACACAGGGGGCTCAGGGCGGGGAGCTGTTTTTT. This chain links TRBV11-2 with TRBJ2-2; TRBD1 aligns across 9 bases. Germline-derived CDR1 and CDR2 are SGHAT and FQNNGV. V lost 5 bases and J lost 7; bases outside the gene matches: 8. CDR3 length equals 15 residues. Variable domain in full (rest from reference TRBV11-2 and TRBJ2-2): EAGVAQSPRYKIIEKRQSVAFWCNPISGHATLYWYQQILGQGPKLLIQFQNNGVVDDSQLPKDRFSAERLKGVDSTLKIQPAKLEDSAVYLCASSTQGAQGGELFFGEGSRLTVL.

The rearrangement uses TRBV9 and TRBJ1-1; D is possibly TRBD1 (5 bases). The ends were cut back, 3 bases at V and 2 bases at J, with 8 bases in the middle. CDR1 and CDR2 from the germline V gene are SGDLS and YYNGEE. This CDR3 region has 13 residues. CDR3 protein: CASSGQYNTEAFF. The CDR3 region has the DNA TGTGCCAGCAGCGGACAGTATAACACTGAAGCTTTCTTT.

J is TRBJ2-1 and V is TRBV3-1 (or the pseudogene TRBV3-2); 11 bases are a match to TRBD2. V was clipped by 5 bases and J by 6 bases; unmatched bases: 9. This CDR3 is 16 amino acids long. Germline V gives CDR1 LGHDT, CDR2 YNNKEL (reference sequence). In nucleotides, the CDR3 is TGTGCCAGCAGCGTACTAACTAGCGGGAGTCGCAATGAGCAGTTCTTC. It specifies CASSVLTSGSRNEQFF.

The chain has TRBV7-9 and TRBJ1-1; 8 bases agree with TRBD1. V trimming: 4 bases; J trimming: 1 base; junction bases outside the gene matches: 2. The CDR3 totals 14 residues. Germline CDR1 SEHNR, CDR2 FQNEAQ (reference sequence). CDR3 sequence: CASSSQGGNTEAFF. The CDR3 nucleotides are TGTGCCAGCAGCTCACAGGGGGGGAACACTGAAGCTTTCTTT.

The chain carries TRBV5-1 and TRBJ1-4; 10 bases map to TRBD1. Per the germline V gene, CDR1 is SGHRS and CDR2 is YFSETQ. This CDR3 region has 15 residues. V shed 4 bases, J shed 7 bases, and the junction held 7 bases outside the gene matches. CDR3 sequence: CASSPWTGGGEKLFF. CDR3 nucleotides: TGCGCCAGCAGCCCCTGGACAGGGGGGGGTGAAAAACTGTTTTTT.

This chain connects TRBV19 to TRBJ2-7; perhaps TRBD2 as D (6 bases). The length of the CDR3 is 13 residues. CDR1 is LNHDA and CDR2 is SQIVND in the germline V gene (reference sequence). Trimming took off 5 bases at V and 4 bases at J, with 12 bases between the two ends. The CDR3 loop is CASSPGGSYEQYF. CDR3 bases: TGTGCCAGTAGTCCCGGGGGTTCGTACGAGCAGTACTTC. Together with reference TRBV19 and TRBJ2-7, the CDR3 gives the full variable domain: DGGITQSPKYLFRKEGQNVTLSCEQNLNHDAMYWYRQDPGQGLRLIYYSQIVNDFQKGDIAEGYSVSREKKESFPLTVTSAQKNPTAFYLCASSPGGSYEQYFGPGTRLTVT.

This chain links TRBV5-1 with TRBJ2-5, with 7 bases aligning to TRBD1. Germline trimming cut 4 bases from V and 2 bases from J; bases unmatched to any gene: 5. The CDR3 contains 14 residues. CDR1 is SGHRS and CDR2 is YFSETQ in the germline V gene. For the CDR3, the DNA is TGCGCCAGCAGCCCTGGGACAGAACAAGAGACCCAGTACTTC. Its translation is CASSPGTEQETQYF.

This clone was observed a few times. V is TRBV19 and J is TRBJ2-5, with 9 nucleotides matching TRBD1. The CDR3 length is 17 residues. Germline V CDR1 and CDR2: LNHDA, SQIVND (reference sequence). With V trimmed by 4 bases and J by 1 base, 10 bases remained unmatched. DNA for the CDR3: TGTGCCAGTAGTACCGGACAGGGGCAGGGGAGCCAAGAGACCCAGTACTTC. Translation gives CASSTGQGQGSQETQYF.

The chain has TRBV19 and TRBJ2-3; 7 bases match TRBD1. V trimming: 3 bases; J trimming: 2 bases; junction bases outside the gene matches: 5. CDR3 length: 15 amino acids. Germline-derived CDR1 and CDR2 are LNHDA and SQIVND (reference sequence). The CDR3 DNA reads TGTGCCAGTAGTATGTGGGACAGCCACACAGATACGCAGTATTTT. Protein sequence: CASSMWDSHTDTQYF.

About this clone: Different DNA sequences within this sample yield the same CDR3. The CDR3 DNA sequence: TGTGCCTGGAGTTTACAGGGGGATCAGCCCCAGCATTTT. Its protein product is CAWSLQGDQPQHF. The rearrangement links TRBV30 to TRBJ1-5, with TRBD1 matching over 8 bases. Losses at the gene ends were 2 bases for V and 5 bases for J; bases not matched to a gene: 2. The CDR3 extends over 13 amino acids. The germline V gene has CDR1 GTSNPN and CDR2 SVGIG (reference sequence).

V usage is TRBV6-5 and J usage is TRBJ2-1; 7 nucleotides align to TRBD1. V shed 7 bases, J shed 9 bases, and the junction held 12 bases outside the gene matches. Germline V gene data show CDR1 as MNHEY and CDR2 as SVGAGI. The CDR3 has 14 amino acids. CDR3 in DNA: TGTGCCAGCAAACCAGACAGGGCCTGGGGTGAGCAGTTCTTC. This codes for CASKPDRAWGEQFF.

Details on this clone: An end of the junction differs from the germline gene, which may be a read error. V gene TRBV19 combines with J gene TRBJ2-3, with TRBD2 matching over 9 bases. Germline CDR1 is LNHDA and CDR2 is SQIVND (reference sequence). CDR3 length: 18 residues. The CDR3 nucleotides are TGTGCCAGTAGTTATATCGGGGTAGCGGGAGCAGGGGCAGATATGCAGTATTTT. Protein product: CASSYIGVAGAGADMQYF.

The genes are TRBV5-1 and TRBJ2-2; the D gene is possibly TRBD2 (6 bases). CDR3 size: 16 residues. V lost 0 bases and J lost 2, with 11 bases in between. Germline CDR1 and CDR2: SGHRS and YFSETQ. CDR3 region: CASSLAGGHNTGELFF. As DNA, the CDR3 is TGCGCCAGCAGCTTGGCCGGAGGGCATAACACCGGGGAGCTGTTTTTT.